What follows describes a single T cell receptor (beta chain). Its antigen is unknown. Base qualities are not provided; no much larger clone lies one nucleotide away. The sample comes from a study of T cells in Graves' hyperthyroidism and ophthalmopathy (dated by TCRdb to between 2018 and 2020). With respect to the entire study: To identify distinguishing TCR V-J signatures, a discovery cohort of 100 patients was used, comprising 43 with Graves' ophthalmopathy and about 59 with stable Graves' hyperthyroidism. The roughly 94 discovery patients were randomly split 7:3 into training and test sets. In several Graves' hyperthyroidism patients, the study also compared T-cell repertoires from thyroid tissue with T-cell repertoires from blood. After blood sampling, hyperthyroidism patients were treated with methimazole at a starting dose of 30 mg daily, and ophthalmopathy patients were treated with high-dose intravenous methylprednisolone. An independent validation cohort of under 20 hyperthyroidism patients and roughly 16 patients who later progressed to ophthalmopathy tested prospective prediction of ophthalmopathy. According to the paper, TCR Vbeta CDR3 sequencing was carried out on 135 peripheral blood samples, which came from more than 40 ophthalmopathy, 80 or so hyperthyroidism and 17 progressor patients. Study-level results and caveats: Most expanded thyroid clonotypes (frequency above 0.001) were also detected in blood, a finding suggesting that blood repertoires may reflect thyroid immune responses. A model built on a 13 V-J signature distinguished ophthalmopathy from stable hyperthyroidism, reaching 87.88% sensitivity and approximately 83% specificity in cross-validation and 80%/75% in testing. During validation, the model predicted progression to ophthalmopathy a median of about 6.5 months ahead of onset, with almost 71% sensitivity and 72.22% specificity. No statistical method was used to fix the sample size in advance, and group allocation was not hidden from the investigators.

The TCR beta CDR3 regions were amplified from the RNA transcripts. A first-round RT-PCR of the TCR CDR3 used the HTBI primer set with the Qiagen OneStep RT-PCR kit. Libraries were constructed in a second round of multiplex PCR, after which size selection and purification were carried out. Libraries were sequenced paired-end with 100 bp reads on an Illumina HiSeq2000. In the original analysis: Raw data were processed with SOAPnuke, discarding reads with adapters, uncalled bases, mean Phred below 15, or no exact constant-primer or identifier match. COPE v1.2.5 was used to merge high-quality paired reads, and clonotypes were defined as unique nucleotide sequences. MiTCR v1.1 was used to align the clonotypes against IMGT TRBV, TRBD and TRBJ reference segments. Analysis was restricted to V-J combinations with a frequency above 0.0001, which covered roughly 99% of repertoires. A TCS score was defined as the ratio between F50 (clonal expansion) and ExV (chaos), using BLOSUM62-based TCRdist between CDR3 peptides within each V-J. Welch's t-statistics and random forest reduced 514 V-J features to 13, which were used in a naive Bayes classifier (R e1071). The similarity between thyroid and blood repertoires was quantified using the Morisita-Horn index. The raw public data were reprocessed by TCRdb itself: fastp quality trimming at Q25, MiXCR clonotype calling, in-frame beta chains only. Each record represents a unique CDR3 protein, reported with the most common genes and DNA among its rows. Here the V and J calls rest on TCRdb's processing, not on the authors' analysis. Present in this sample are 450,000 to 700,000 distinct CDR3 sequences, about 43% of which were seen just once. Roughly 19% of the sample comes from the top ten.

The study excluded patients with uncontrolled infections, other autoimmune diseases, pregnancy or lactation. Diagnoses relied on clinical symptoms, serum thyroxine and TRAb, thyroid ultrasound and orbital computed tomography. Total RNA was extracted using Trizol reagent, and RNA quality was assessed on an Agilent 2100 Bioanalyzer. Clipping removes 8 bases from V and 7 bases from J, with 12 as the unmatched junction base count. Including cysteine and phenylalanine, the CDR3 has 14 amino acids. Of the read, only the CDR3 DNA is kept; its 42 bases are in frame from base 1. From the germline V gene, CDR1 is WSHSY and CDR2 is SAAADI.

The sample consisted of peripheral blood or thyroid tissue (not recorded which). The sequence was obtained from an adult woman with Graves' disease, either hyperthyroidism or ophthalmopathy (not recorded which). Recombination connected TRBV10-2 to TRBJ1-1, and 8 junctional nucleotides match TRBD1. The sequence in DNA is TGCGCCAGCTCCCTCCCTGGACAGGGTGTTGAAGCTTTCTTT. This codes for CASSLPGQGVEAFF.